These T cell receptor beta chains were read from a single sample in a study of PD-L1 blockade in urothelial cancer. Only in-frame clones appear in the TCRdb table, and some are missing; sequencing was by immunoSEQ multiplex PCR. Here the sample spans about 84,000 clones, about four fifths being singletons. The input for sequencing was PBMCs, taken around atezolizumab (anti-PD-L1) treatment. These TCRs come from a man in his 70s with urothelial cancer. CDR3s include the opening cysteine and the closing phenylalanine or tryptophan. The D gene is left open where the match is weak. Part of the rows lack a size; the others show once, few, many or a class for expanded clones.

d_call j_call clone_size v_call cdr3_nt cdr3_aa
TRBD2 TRBJ2-3 - TRBV5-4 TGTGCCAGCAGCTTAGGGGTAGCGGGAGATACGCAGTATTTT CASSLGVAGDTQYF
- TRBJ1-2 - TRBV10-3 TGTGCCATCAGTGAGGGCCTGCAGGGTGGTGGCTACACCTTC CAISEGLQGGGYTF
- TRBJ2-1 - TRBV5-1 TGCGCCAGCAGCTTGGAGGTTAGCGTTGAGCAGTTCTTC CASSLEVSVEQFF
TRBD2 TRBJ2-3 few TRBV7-3 TGTGCCAGCAGCGCCACTAGCGGGGAGCCAGATACGCAGTATTTT CASSATSGEPDTQYF
- TRBJ1-1 - TRBV7-6 TGTGCCAGCAGCTTATCTGTGAACACTGAAGCTTTCTTT CASSLSVNTEAFF
- TRBJ1-1 - TRBV6-5 TGTGCCAGCAGTTCTCCGGGGGGGAAAATTGAAGCTTTCTTT CASSSPGGKIEAFF
- TRBJ1-5 - TRBV7-6 TGTGCCAGCAGCTCCAAGGAGAGGAATCAGCCCCAGCATTTT CASSSKERNQPQHF
TRBD1 TRBJ1-5 - TRBV7-6 TGTGCCAGCAGCATTGACAGGGATCAGCCCCAGCATTTT CASSIDRDQPQHF
TRBD1 TRBJ2-2 few TRBV7-9 TGTGCCAGCAGCACGACAGGGGGGGACACCGGGGAGCTGTTTTTT CASSTTGGDTGELFF
- TRBJ2-5 - TRBV19 TGTGCCAGTAGTATAGGAACAGTGCAAGAGACCCAGTACTTC CASSIGTVQETQYF
TRBD2 TRBJ2-7 - TRBV7-8 TGTGCCAGCAGCAGACTAGCGGTGGGTCCCTACGAGCAGTACTTC CASSRLAVGPYEQYF
TRBD1 TRBJ2-1 few TRBV9 TGTGCCAGCAGCGTAGAGGGGACAGGCTACAATGAGCAGTTCTTC CASSVEGTGYNEQFF
- TRBJ2-1 - TRBV9 TGTGCCAGCAGCTCTCGGGACTTCAATGAGCAGTTCTTC CASSSRDFNEQFF
- TRBJ2-4 - TRBV5-4 TGTGCCAGCAGCCTCCCGGGAGACCCCAAAAACATTCAGTACTTC CASSLPGDPKNIQYF
TRBD1 TRBJ1-1 - TRBV29-1 TGCAGCGCTAGGAGACAGGGAACTGAGGCTTTCTTT CSARRQGTEAFF
- TRBJ2-7 few TRBV5-1 TGCGCCAGCAGCTTGCGGCAGCGCTACGAGCAGTACTTC CASSLRQRYEQYF
- TRBJ1-2 once TRBV10-1 TGCGCCAGCAGCGGGGGTAGTGGAGGCTACACCTTC CASSGGSGGYTF
- TRBJ2-1 - TRBV2 TGTGCCAGCAGCACAGACAGGTTTATGAATGAGCAGTTCTTC CASSTDRFMNEQFF
TRBD2 TRBJ2-7 - TRBV7-9 TGTGCCAGCAGCGAAGGGACTAGCGGGAGAATTGCCTACGAGCAGTACTTC CASSEGTSGRIAYEQYF
- TRBJ1-5 - TRBV7-2 TGTGCCAGCAGCGGGACGGGGGGCTCTTATAGCAATCAGCCCCAGCATTTT CASSGTGGSYSNQPQHF
TRBD1 TRBJ2-7 - TRBV7-9 TGTGCCAGCAGCTTAGAGAGGGGGCCGTACGAGCAGTACTTC CASSLERGPYEQYF
TRBD1 TRBJ1-3 - TRBV7-2 TGTGCCAGCAGTATACAGGGGGACTTGTCTGGAAACACCATATATTTT CASSIQGDLSGNTIYF
- TRBJ2-3 - TRBV5-1 TGCGCCAGCAATCCGAGGAACAGGTTCTCTAGCACAGATACGCAGTATTTT CASNPRNRFSSTDTQYF
TRBD1 TRBJ1-2 once TRBV5-1 TGCGCCAGCAGACCAACCGAGGGGGCCTCTTATGGCTACACCTTC CASRPTEGASYGYTF
TRBD1 TRBJ2-7 - TRBV7-8 TGTGCCAGCAGCATACAGGGGCTCGGCACCTTCGAGCAGTACTTC CASSIQGLGTFEQYF
- TRBJ2-3 - TRBV7-6 TGTGCCAGCAGCGTCCTAGCGTCTGGGGGGACAGATACGCAGTATTTT CASSVLASGGTDTQYF
- TRBJ2-3 - TRBV12-2 TGTGCAAGTCGGTTAACGGTCTCAGATACGCAGTATTTT CASRLTVSDTQYF
TRBD2 TRBJ2-1 - TRBV4-3 TGCGCCAGCAGCCTACGGTACAGCGGGAGATACAATGAGCAGTTCTTC CASSLRYSGRYNEQFF
TRBD1 TRBJ1-4 - TRBV19 TGTGCCAGTATGCGTCAGGGGGTGGAAAAACTGTTTTTT CASMRQGVEKLFF
- TRBJ2-7 once TRBV7-2 TGTGCCAGCAGCTTAGCCTCCGACAGCTACGAGCAGTACTTC CASSLASDSYEQYF
- TRBJ1-1 - TRBV6-6 TGTGCCGGGGGGGGGAATTCGAACACTGAAGCTTTCTTT CAGGGNSNTEAFF
- TRBJ1-1 - TRBV5-1 TGCGCCAGCAGTCCCCTTACGGGGGGCAGGAACACTGAAGCTTTCTTT CASSPLTGGRNTEAFF
- TRBJ1-2 once TRBV9 TGTGCCAGCAGCCCGGGGAGCGATAACTATGGCTACACCTTC CASSPGSDNYGYTF
TRBD2 TRBJ2-2 - TRBV6-1 TGTGCCAGCAGTGCCTCAGGGACTAGCGGGGGGGTTGGTAACACCGGGGAGCTGTTTTTT CASSASGTSGGVGNTGELFF
- TRBJ2-2 - TRBV9 TGTGCCAGCAGCCCGAGGGTTACGAACACCGGGGAGCTGTTTTTT CASSPRVTNTGELFF
- TRBJ1-3 - TRBV11-3 TGTGCCAGCAGGATGACAGGAGGCACCATATATTTT CASRMTGGTIYF
- TRBJ2-1 once TRBV7-9 TGTGCCAGCAGCTTAGGGTCCGGGGTTAGAACCTACAATGAGCAGTTCTTC CASSLGSGVRTYNEQFF
- TRBJ2-3 - TRBV9 TGTGCCAGCAGCGCTGGACTCCCACCTTCAGATACGCAGTATTTT CASSAGLPPSDTQYF
TRBD2 TRBJ2-5 - TRBV11-3 TGTGCCAGCAGCTTGGTGGGGGGGGTGGACCAAGAGACCCAGTACTTC CASSLVGGVDQETQYF
- TRBJ1-2 - TRBV25-1 TGTGCCAGCAGTGAATCTGTGGGGCCCTATGGCTACACCTTC CASSESVGPYGYTF
- TRBJ2-1 many TRBV2 TGTGCCAGCAAGGCTAGCGTTAACAATGAGCAGTTCTTC CASKASVNNEQFF
- TRBJ2-7 - TRBV11-2 TGTGCCAGCAGGCATTCGGGAGAATCTCCTACAGAGCAGTACTTC CASRHSGESPTEQYF
TRBD1 TRBJ2-7 - TRBV5-1 TGCGCCAGCAGCCCCGGGACAGGAGATTACGAGCAGTACTTC CASSPGTGDYEQYF
- TRBJ1-1 few TRBV7-2 TGTGCCAGCAGCTTAGCAGTCGGGGGTTACACTGAAGCTTTCTTT CASSLAVGGYTEAFF
TRBD1 TRBJ2-2 few TRBV11-3 TGTGCCAGCAGCTGGAGGACAGGGGGCACCGGGGAGCTGTTTTTT CASSWRTGGTGELFF
- TRBJ1-2 - TRBV5-1 TGCGCCAGCAGCTTGCTTGTAGGGGAAAACTATGGCTACACCTTC CASSLLVGENYGYTF
- TRBJ1-2 few TRBV5-1 TGCGCCACCACCGCGGATAATGGCTACACCTTC CATTADNGYTF
- TRBJ2-6 - TRBV6-1 TGTGCCAGCAAGAGGGACTCTGGGGCCAACGTCCTGACTTTC CASKRDSGANVLTF
TRBD1 TRBJ1-2 - TRBV4-2 TGTGCCAGCAGCCAAGACCCCGCAGGGGGCTCCCATGGCTACACCTTC CASSQDPAGGSHGYTF
TRBD2 TRBJ2-3 - TRBV9 TGTGCCAGCAGCGTAGGACTAGCGGGAGGGCCTCTCCTCACAGATACGCAGTATTTT CASSVGLAGGPLLTDTQYF
TRBD2 TRBJ2-2 - TRBV11-3 TGTGCCAGCAGCTTCACCGGACTAGGGGCTCGCAACACCGGGGAGCTGTTTTTT CASSFTGLGARNTGELFF
- TRBJ1-4 - TRBV7-2 TGTGCCAGCAGCCCCCGTGGGAGTGCTAATGAAAAACTGTTTTTT CASSPRGSANEKLFF
- TRBJ1-1 few TRBV2 TGTGCCAGTCTCGTGCCAGGGATGAACACTGAAGCTTTCTTT CASLVPGMNTEAFF
- TRBJ2-7 - TRBV18 TGTGCCAGCTCACCACGTACAGGGCTGACCTACGAGCAGTACTTC CASSPRTGLTYEQYF
TRBD1 TRBJ1-1 - TRBV4-1 TGCGCCAGCAGCCAAGATGTGACAGGGGCCACTGAAGCTTTCTTT CASSQDVTGATEAFF
- TRBJ1-1 - TRBV25-1 TGTGCCAGCACCGACGGGGGGATCACTGAAGCTTTCTTT CASTDGGITEAFF
- TRBJ2-4 - TRBV5-1 TGCGCCAGCAGCTTTGACTCAAGAGCCAAAAACATTCAGTACTTC CASSFDSRAKNIQYF
- TRBJ2-7 - TRBV6-4 TGTGCCAGCAAATGGGGGAGAACAGGGACACTAGCCTACGAGCAGTACTTC CASKWGRTGTLAYEQYF
TRBD2 TRBJ2-1 - TRBV11-3 TGTGCCAGCAGCTTAATGACGGGGGGGCGCAATGAGCAGTTCTTC CASSLMTGGRNEQFF
- TRBJ1-1 - TRBV14 TGTGCCAGCAGCCAAGATCGGACTAGTGCTTTCTTT CASSQDRTSAFF